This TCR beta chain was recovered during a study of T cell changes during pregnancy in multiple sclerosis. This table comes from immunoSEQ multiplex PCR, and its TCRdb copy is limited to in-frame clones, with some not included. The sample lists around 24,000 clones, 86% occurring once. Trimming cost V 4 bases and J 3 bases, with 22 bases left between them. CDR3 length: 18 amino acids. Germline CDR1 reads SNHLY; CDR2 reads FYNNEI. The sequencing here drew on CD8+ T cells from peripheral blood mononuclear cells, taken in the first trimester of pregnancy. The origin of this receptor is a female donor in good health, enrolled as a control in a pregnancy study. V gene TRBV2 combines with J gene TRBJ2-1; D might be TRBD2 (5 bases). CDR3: CASSVGLPRYNFYNEQFF. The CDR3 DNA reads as TGTGCCAGCAGTGTTGGACTCCCTAGGTACAACTTCTACAATGAGCAGTTCTTC.